Listed below are T cell receptor beta chains from one sample, sequenced in a study of cytomegalovirus exposure and HLA in healthy donors. Measured with immunoSEQ multiplex PCR; TCRdb has only the in-frame clones, and not every one. Among roughly 100,000 clones listed, roughly three quarters were seen once. Sequencing was performed on PBMCs. The receptors stem from a young woman in good health and CMV-seropositive. The conserved cysteine and the conserved F or W are not part of the CDR3 here. Each record gives: J gene, V gene, D gene, CDR3 protein. A D gene is named only where the DNA matches it firmly.

TRBJ2-3,TRBV7-2,NA,ASRRLVDTQY
TRBJ2-3,TRBV12-5,NA,ASGLWGADTQY
TRBJ2-2,TRBV5-1,NA,ASSLLQGNTGELF
TRBJ2-6,TRBV28,TRBD2,ASSILAGAIVLT
TRBJ2-1,TRBV7-2,TRBD2,ASSLGTSGGREQF
TRBJ1-4,TRBV5-4,NA,ASSLIGGGEKLF
TRBJ2-7,TRBV27,TRBD1,ASRPPGQGFCMEY
TRBJ1-4,TRBV19,TRBD1,ASNVGGTASPMF
TRBJ2-7,TRBV27,NA,ASSLEEGSVFEQY
TRBJ2-7,TRBV2,NA,ASSASYEQY
TRBJ2-3,TRBV7-9,NA,ASSLGGARTDTQY
TRBJ1-2,TRBV5-1,NA,ASSLSVKFYGYT
TRBJ2-7,TRBV9,NA,ASGHEQY
TRBJ1-2,TRBV10-2,NA,ASNFAGPNYGYT
TRBJ2-5,TRBV27,NA,ASSLNAGSQETQY
TRBJ2-7,TRBV9,TRBD1,ASTKMGQGDEQY
TRBJ1-1,TRBV5-1,NA,ASSPLQVSGTEAF
TRBJ2-7,TRBV5-4,NA,ASRMTVNTYEQY
TRBJ2-1,TRBV7-3,TRBD2,ASSLGTSGTNEQF
TRBJ2-7,TRBV5-1,NA,ASSPRGEAYEQY
TRBJ1-2,TRBV18,NA,ASSPRPDSDYGYT
TRBJ2-1,TRBV14,TRBD2,ASSGGEWHNEQF
TRBJ2-1,TRBV5-6,NA,ASSLAQAPEQF
TRBJ2-7,TRBV6-6,TRBD1,ASRTPGQGVYEQY
TRBJ1-2,TRBV7-9,NA,ASSREEGNGYT
NA,TRBV5-6,NA,ASSLDLSYEQY
TRBJ2-1,TRBV27,NA,ASSLGREQF
TRBJ2-7,TRBV21-1,NA,ASSRDGKGDPYEQY
TRBJ1-2,TRBV19,NA,ASSIENRYGYT
TRBJ2-7,TRBV19,TRBD1,ASSRGQGWNEQY
TRBJ1-1,TRBV30,NA,AWGLGGHGRGTEAF
TRBJ1-4,TRBV23-1,NA,ASMGLDEEKLF
TRBJ2-7,TRBV18,NA,ASSPFVGREGQQY
TRBJ2-5,TRBV2,TRBD2,APGGLAVFYEQY
TRBJ1-2,TRBV5-6,NA,ASSPRQGPSYGYT
TRBJ1-6,TRBV2,TRBD1,ASTTGGYNSPLH
TRBJ2-2,TRBV6-4,TRBD2,ASSDSSSGNTGELF
TRBJ2-1,TRBV6-5,TRBD2,ASSYSGGGTLF
TRBJ2-3,TRBV5-4,TRBD2,ASSPGLAGVFTDTQY
TRBJ2-5,TRBV4-1,TRBD2,ASSQASGGQETQY
TRBJ2-3,TRBV7-3,TRBD2,ASSERGGTQY
TRBJ1-1,TRBV10-3,NA,AISDLSRGLNTEAF
TRBJ2-5,TRBV5-1,NA,ASSVEVLGGGTQY
TRBJ1-2,TRBV6-5,TRBD1,ASKPPRQGSYGYT
TRBJ2-7,TRBV5-4,TRBD1,ASSRRGQGSYEQY
TRBJ2-5,TRBV5-4,TRBD2,ASSSTSGGRQETQY